This T cell receptor (beta chain) was recovered during a study of blood T cell repertoires in COVID-19 (dated by TCRdb to about 2020). Looking at the study overall: The collaborator samples originated in the United States, Italy and Spain and spanned the acute and convalescent phases of COVID-19. The material from the prospective study consisted of cDNA or gDNA derived from T cells, B-cell-depleted T cells, or PBMCs. The dataset comprised deeply sampled blood TCRbeta repertoires from subjects exposed to, actively infected with, or recovered from COVID-19. The repertoires were released in a freely available public database meant as a resource for research on the immune response to SARS-CoV-2. The samples were drawn from two sources: the first 160 participants of the ongoing ImmuneRACE study, and 950 to 1,500 subjects contributed by 6 global collaborators. Nearly every sample came with metadata listing a de-identified subject ID, COVID-19 status, age in years and sex. Where available, HLA class I and class II types were taken from metadata supplied by the sample provider and were not determined by assay-based typing.

Participants in the prospective study were enrolled through a virtual design, were aged roughly 18 to 90 years, and lived in under 25 United States geographic areas. In the prospective study, cohorts were assigned on the basis of participant-reported clinical history obtained from a screening survey and a study questionnaire. Each participant in the prospective study had whole blood, serum and a nasopharyngeal or oropharyngeal swab collected by mobile phlebotomists. Prospective study participants could optionally give additional blood draws and questionnaires over a roughly 2-month period. Before DNA extraction, blood samples from the prospective study were shipped at room temperature or frozen. The germline V gene gives CDR1 as KGHSH and CDR2 as LQKENI. V has 2 bases trimmed and J has 2 bases trimmed; junction bases matching no gene number 7. From the cysteine up to the phenylalanine, the CDR3 has a length of 17 residues. Here the CDR3 DNA is all that survives: 51 bases in frame from base 1.

TCRbeta CDR3 regions were amplified from genomic DNA by means of the immunoSEQ Assay, a bias-controlled multiplex PCR. The source study handled its data this way. Within the assay, amplification of reference gene primers was used to estimate how many nucleated cells each sample contained. To quantify the absolute abundance of each unique TCRbeta CDR3 rearrangement, sequence reads were collapsed and filtered. Productive Simpson clonality was computed per sample as the square root of Simpson's diversity index over productive rearrangements. In TCRdb, the immuneACCESS table is reduced to in-frame sequences with V and J assigned. These tables do not hold every clone; where another copy was compared, an unresolved V gene accounts for under half, and the others remain unexplained. Clonal size and the V and J genes are those of that table, whereas D and trimming came from the DNA. The sample table records 200,000 to 300,000 clones; about 91% of these occur just once. The top ten clonotypes cover over 2% of the sample.

The study at large found these results: The amount of clinical and demographic metadata varied by source and participant and was provided uncurated.

About this clone: The clone's antigen remains unknown. No quality values exist for individual bases; no much larger clone is one base distant.

This receptor chain uses TRBV18 and TRBJ2-3, with TRBD2 identical over 10 junction bases. The sequence was obtained from a woman in her thirties or forties with acute COVID-19. Sequencing was done on a sample of PBMCs or T cells enriched from blood (not recorded which). This receptor carries the CDR3 CASSPGASGGYTDTQYF. The DNA is TGTGCCAGCTCACCAGGGGCTAGCGGGGGCTACACAGATACGCAGTATTTT. Where the CDR3 stops, the reference TRBV18 and TRBJ2-3 genes take over; the full variable domain is NAGVMQNPRHLVRRRGQEARLRCSPMKGHSHVYWYRQLPEEGLKFMVYLQKENIIDESGMPKERFSAEFPKEGPSILRIQQVVRGDSAAYFCASSPGASGGYTDTQYFGPGTRLTVL.